This TCR beta chain is drawn from a study of T cell responses to AZD1222 COVID-19 vaccine. The table came from immunoSEQ multiplex PCR; TCRdb's copy has only in-frame clones and leaves some out. The repertoire holds approximately 30,000 clones, 70% to 90% seen once, with approximately 6.8% in the top ten. The TCR sequence derives from an adult in good health. This sample comprised peripheral blood, obtained on day 0 of AZD1222 vaccination.

CDR3 amino acids: CASSPQASAETQYF. CDR3 bases: TGTGCCAGCTCACCACAGGCTAGCGCAGAGACCCAGTACTTC. The V gene is TRBV18, the J gene TRBJ2-5, with D tentatively TRBD2 (6 bases). V lost 1 base and J 4 bases, leaving 10 bases between the germline ends. Germline V lookup: CDR1 KGHSH, CDR2 LQKENI. This CDR3 spans 14 amino acids.